This record looks at one T cell receptor beta chain sequence and its context. Antigen specificity is unknown. Germline CDR1 is LNHDA and CDR2 is SQIVND (reference sequence). The CDR3 is 12 amino acids. V dropped 4 bases and J dropped 9 bases, with 10 bases sitting between them. These data are taken from a study of T cell responses to AZD1222 COVID-19 vaccine. Study overall: Investigators merged groups given second doses at roughly 4 or roughly 12 weeks. Study findings and constraints: Sampling that yielded the repertoires occurred only after the peak T cell response. In the spike-specific TCR repertoire, nearly half reportedly target unmutated variant regions.

Sequenced by immunoSEQ multiplex PCR; TCRdb stores in-frame clones only, minus some. The sample shows some 150,000 clones, roughly 94% of them seen only once. The clonotype originates from an adult in good health. This chain connects TRBV19 to TRBJ1-5; D not resolved. The sequences come from peripheral blood, collected on day 0 of AZD1222 vaccination. For the CDR3, the DNA is TGTGCCAGTAGTAATCCGGGAGGGCCCCAGCATTTT. Residues: CASSNPGGPQHF. The variable domain in full, completed from reference TRBV19 and TRBJ1-5, reads DGGITQSPKYLFRKEGQNVTLSCEQNLNHDAMYWYRQDPGQGLRLIYYSQIVNDFQKGDIAEGYSVSREKKESFPLTVTSAQKNPTAFYLCASSNPGGPQHFGDGTRLSIL.